What follows are 26 T cell receptor beta chains derived from one specimen sequenced in a study of blood T cell repertoires in COVID-19 (dated by TCRdb to the early 2020s). The library was produced with the immunoSEQ multiplex PCR assay. TCRdb re-hosts the immuneACCESS table, in-frame sequences only. Its copies lack some clones; in the studies checked, an unresolved V gene accounts for under half of them, and the cause for the rest is not known. The sample includes about 130,000 clones, with about 86% observed a single time. Over 2.5% of the sample belongs to the ten largest clones. The sequenced material came from peripheral blood. Receptor source: an elderly woman with acute or convalescent COVID-19.

This clone was seen only once. The chain carries TRBV15 and TRBJ1-5, with 7 bases aligning to TRBD1. Losses at the gene ends were 5 bases for V and 5 bases for J; bases not matched to a gene: 12. This CDR3 is 16 amino acids long. Germline CDR1 and CDR2: LNHNV and YYDKDF (reference sequence). The CDR3 reads CATSVRTGSLYQPQHF. In DNA, the CDR3 is TGTGCCACCAGCGTCAGGACAGGATCTTTATATCAGCCCCAGCATTTT.

J is TRBJ1-2 and V is TRBV6-5; 7 bases align to TRBD1. The germline CDR1 and CDR2 sequences are MNHEY and SVGAGI. The J segment lost 4 bases and the V segment lost 5 bases, leaving 4 bases of the junction unmatched. The CDR3 spans 13 residues. The chain's CDR3 is CASSKAGGYGYTF. In DNA form, the CDR3 reads TGTGCCAGCAGTAAGGCAGGGGGCTATGGCTACACCTTC.

The chain combines TRBV5-1 with TRBJ2-1, with 9 positions matching TRBD1. The CDR3 has 16 amino acids. The trim removed 0 bases at V and 7 bases at J, leaving 8 bases unmatched. Looked up from germline, CDR1 is SGHRS and CDR2 is YFSETQ. The CDR3 nucleotides read TGCGCCAGCAGCTTGGCGGTGGGACAGGGCGGGAATGAGCAGTTCTTC. Amino acids: CASSLAVGQGGNEQFF.

The V call is TRBV7-9, the J call TRBJ2-1, with 7 positions matching TRBD1. J was trimmed by 0 bases and V by 11 bases; bases with no gene match: 10. Germline CDR1 reads SEHNR; CDR2 reads FQNEAQ (reference sequence). The CDR3 extends over 15 amino acids. DNA of the CDR3: TGTGCCGGTCTCCGGGACAGAGGCTCCTACAATGAGCAGTTCTTC. It encodes CAGLRDRGSYNEQFF.

This rearrangement joins TRBV11-2 to TRBJ2-7; tentative D call: TRBD2 (6 bases). Trimming removed 5 bases from V and 2 bases from J, with 19 bases in between. This CDR3 contains 16 residues. Germline V lookup: CDR1 SGHAT, CDR2 FQNNGV. CDR3 in amino acids: CASSRSGGLGTYEQYF. In DNA form, the CDR3 reads TGTGCCAGCAGCCGGTCTGGGGGACTGGGGACCTACGAGCAGTACTTC.

This clone was counted only a few times. The V gene is TRBV6-5, the J gene TRBJ2-7; TRBD1 matches at 7 bases. Germline CDR1 and CDR2: MNHEY and SVGAGI. V shed 6 bases, J shed 4 bases, and the junction held 6 bases outside the gene matches. The CDR3 loop spans 13 amino acids. CDR3 residues: CASSMTGTYEQYF. CDR3 sequence (DNA): TGTGCCAGCAGCATGACAGGGACGTACGAGCAGTACTTC.

This clone occurred once. This chain links TRBV19 with TRBJ1-5; perhaps TRBD1 as D (5 bases). V was clipped by 7 bases and J by 4 bases, with 11 bases between them. Looked up from germline, CDR1 is LNHDA and CDR2 is SQIVND (reference sequence). CDR3 size: 13 residues. This CDR3 is CASTTGGNQPQHF. The CDR3 DNA reads TGTGCCAGTACAACTGGGGGGAATCAGCCCCAGCATTTT.

The chain has TRBV3-1 (or the pseudogene TRBV3-2) and TRBJ1-4, with D possibly TRBD1 on 5 matching bases. Germline lookup yields CDR1 LGHDT and CDR2 YNNKEL (reference sequence). The V gene lost 0 bases and the J gene lost 10 bases, with 12 bases spanning the gap. This CDR3 comprises 14 residues. CDR3: CASSQDLTDGKLFF. The DNA of the CDR3 is TGTGCCAGCAGCCAAGATCTGACAGACGGAAAACTGTTTTTT.

This sequence joins TRBV2 and TRBJ2-1, with 14 nucleotides matching TRBD2. V gave up 3 bases and J gave up 4 bases; unmatched junction bases: 2. Germline-derived CDR1 and CDR2 are SNHLY and FYNNEI. This CDR3 contains 16 residues. CDR3 sequence: CASSETSGGDYNEQFF. DNA for the CDR3: TGTGCCAGCAGTGAGACTAGCGGGGGGGATTACAATGAGCAGTTCTTC.

The V call is TRBV19, the J call TRBJ2-7, with TRBD2 as a possible D gene (5 bases). Per germline, CDR1 LNHDA and CDR2 SQIVND (reference sequence). V dropped 4 bases and J dropped 3 bases, with 10 bases sitting between them. This CDR3 has 13 residues. CDR3 sequence reads: CASSTGLNYEQYF. The CDR3 coding sequence is TGTGCCAGTAGTACAGGACTTAACTACGAGCAGTACTTC. Complete variable domain (other parts from reference TRBV19 and TRBJ2-7): DGGITQSPKYLFRKEGQNVTLSCEQNLNHDAMYWYRQDPGQGLRLIYYSQIVNDFQKGDIAEGYSVSREKKESFPLTVTSAQKNPTAFYLCASSTGLNYEQYFGPGTRLTVT.

The rearrangement joins TRBV2 to TRBJ1-4; D is unclear. Per germline, CDR1 SNHLY and CDR2 FYNNEI. The CDR3 totals 13 residues. V was shortened by 2 bases and J by 6 bases, with 7 bases between the two germline ends. CDR3 region: CASSEFPDEKLFF. CDR3 DNA: TGTGCCAGCAGTGAATTTCCGGATGAAAAACTGTTTTTT.

The genes are TRBV2 and TRBJ1-5, with D possibly TRBD1 on 5 matching bases. This CDR3 has 14 residues. The V end was cut by 7 bases, the J end by 6 bases, with 16 bases between. Germline assignment: CDR1 SNHLY and CDR2 FYNNEI. Written as DNA, the CDR3 is TGTGCCAGCATGTCTGACAGCGTCCGTCAGCCCCAGCATTTT. Translation: CASMSDSVRQPQHF. The whole variable domain, filled in from reference TRBV2 and TRBJ1-5, reads EPEVTQTPSHQVTQMGQEVILRCVPISNHLYFYWYRQILGQKVEFLVSFYNNEISEKSEIFDDQFSVERPDGSNFTLKIRSTKLEDSAMYFCASMSDSVRQPQHFGDGTRLSIL.

The chain links TRBV29-1 to TRBJ1-5; D call uncertain. V was trimmed by 1 base and J by 5 bases, leaving 9 bases between them. CDR1 and CDR2 from the germline V gene are SQVTM and ANQGSEA. The CDR3 is 13 amino acids. This chain's CDR3 is CSVEVSTDQPQHF. As DNA, the CDR3 is TGCAGCGTTGAAGTTTCCACGGATCAGCCCCAGCATTTT. Supplemented by reference TRBV29-1 and TRBJ1-5, the full variable domain reads SAVISQKPSRDICQRGTSLTIQCQVDSQVTMMFWYRQQPGQSLTLIATANQGSEATYESGFVIDKFPISRPNLTFSTLTVSNMSPEDSSIYLCSVEVSTDQPQHFGDGTRLSIL.

This chain connects TRBV18 to TRBJ1-1, with D uncertain. The CDR3 extends over 14 amino acids. Per germline, CDR1 KGHSH and CDR2 LQKENI. Trimming removed 1 base at V and 0 bases at J, with 6 bases between. The CDR3 coding sequence is TGTGCCAGCTCACCACAGACATTGAACACTGAAGCTTTCTTT. Its protein product is CASSPQTLNTEAFF.

This clone was observed a few times. The genes are TRBV7-2 and TRBJ1-4; a weak D match, TRBD1 (5 bases). Per the germline V gene, CDR1 is SGHTA and CDR2 is FQGNSA. Deletions cut 5 bases from V and 6 bases from J, with 16 bases between. This CDR3 has 15 amino acids. CDR3 amino acids: CASSGATRSDEKLFF. The CDR3 bases are TGTGCCAGCAGCGGGGCGACACGGTCTGATGAAAAACTGTTTTTT.

The chain carries TRBV5-6 and TRBJ1-6; TRBD1 agrees at 9 bases. Germline V lookup: CDR1 SGHDT, CDR2 YYEEEE. The V and J ends lost 2 bases and 9 bases, in that order; junction bases with no gene match: 6. CDR3 size: 15 residues. CDR3 nucleotide sequence: TGTGCCAGCAGCTTCCTAGGACAGGGGTCTTCACCCCTCCACTTT. It codes for CASSFLGQGSSPLHF.

This clone came up once. J is TRBJ2-7 and V is TRBV6-1, with TRBD2 matching over 9 bases. This CDR3 has 15 residues. The germline V gene encodes CDR1 MNHNS and CDR2 SASEGT. The V segment lost 0 bases and the J segment 6 bases; nucleotides outside the gene matches: 6. The CDR3: CASSEAAGGAGEQYF. DNA of the CDR3: TGTGCCAGCAGTGAAGCGGCGGGGGGGGCGGGCGAGCAGTACTTC.

This chain connects TRBV19 to TRBJ2-5, with a possible D match to TRBD1 (5 bases). Trimming pared 4 bases from V and 4 bases from J, leaving 10 bases between. The CDR3 spans 13 residues. Germline values: CDR1 LNHDA, CDR2 SQIVND (reference sequence). In nucleotides, the CDR3 is TGTGCCAGTAGTACCGACAGTTCAGAGACCCAGTACTTC. The encoded protein is CASSTDSSETQYF.

The rearrangement joins TRBV6-2 or TRBV6-3 to TRBJ1-2, with a tentative D call TRBD1 (5 bases). V was pared by 1 base and J by 8 bases, with 14 bases between. The CDR3 has 14 residues. From germline, CDR1 is MNHEY and CDR2 SVGEGT. The chain's CDR3 is CASSYWGSPWGYTF. The CDR3 nucleotides are TGTGCCAGCAGTTACTGGGGCAGCCCATGGGGCTACACCTTC.

The chain couples TRBV10-3 to TRBJ1-1; D gene uncertain. Germline values: CDR1 ENHRY, CDR2 SYGVKD. CDR3 length: 17 amino acids. V was pared by 6 bases and J by 0 bases, with 20 bases between. The CDR3 DNA is TGTGCCATCAGGCCGTGGGAGGGCTCGCACATGAACACTGAAGCTTTCTTT. This translates into CAIRPWEGSHMNTEAFF.

The chain recombines TRBV5-5 with TRBJ1-1, with D perhaps matching TRBD1 (5 bases). Germline assignment: CDR1 SGHKS and CDR2 YYEKEE (reference sequence). Trimming pared 9 bases from V and 0 bases from J, leaving 18 bases between. This CDR3 has 15 amino acids. CDR3 sequence reads: CATLNPQGLNTEAFF. The CDR3 nucleotides are TGTGCCACTTTGAATCCCCAGGGTTTGAACACTGAAGCTTTCTTT. Using reference TRBV5-5 and TRBJ1-1 for the parts outside the CDR3, the full variable domain is DAGVTQSPTHLIKTRGQQVTLRCSPISGHKSVSWYQQVLGQGPQFIFQYYEKEERGRGNFPDRFSARQFPNYSSELNVNALLLGDSALYLCATLNPQGLNTEAFFGQGTRLTVV.

This chain uses TRBV7-9 with TRBJ2-5; TRBD2 matches 15 bases. Germline V gene lookup returns CDR1 SEHNR and CDR2 FQNEAQ (reference sequence). Trimming took 7 bases from V and 5 from J; bases not matched to a gene: 8. The CDR3 runs 16 residues. Here the CDR3 DNA reads TGTGCCAGCATCCTTACCGGGACTAGCGGGGGGGAGACCCAGTACTTC. Protein sequence: CASILTGTSGGETQYF.

The J gene is TRBJ2-1, the V gene TRBV9; TRBD2 agrees at 11 bases. J gave up 3 bases and V 4 bases, and 6 bases lay outside the gene matches. The germline gives CDR1 SGDLS, CDR2 YYNGEE. This CDR3 contains 16 residues. CDR3 nucleotide sequence: TGTGCCAGCAGCCTCCTCACTAGCGGGGGCTACAATGAGCAGTTCTTC. This encodes CASSLLTSGGYNEQFF.

The J gene is TRBJ2-2, the V gene TRBV7-9; perhaps TRBD1 as D (6 bases). Germline CDR1 reads SEHNR; CDR2 reads FQNEAQ (reference sequence). Trimming pared 5 bases from V and 3 bases from J, leaving 25 bases between. The CDR3 consists of 19 residues. The chain's CDR3 is CASSPQDRLMGQDTGELFF. The CDR3 region has the DNA TGTGCCAGCAGCCCGCAGGACAGACTCATGGGGCAGGACACCGGGGAGCTGTTTTTT.

This chain joins TRBV5-6 and TRBJ2-7, with TRBD1 matching 7 bases. With V trimmed by 4 bases and J by 4 bases, 5 bases remained unmatched. Germline CDR1 is SGHDT and CDR2 is YYEEEE. This CDR3 comprises 13 residues. The CDR3 here is CASSPDRRYEQYF. In DNA form, the CDR3 reads TGTGCCAGCAGCCCGGACAGGAGGTACGAGCAGTACTTC.

J is TRBJ1-1 and V is TRBV5-5; D gene unclear. CDR3 length equals 17 residues. The ends were cut back, 0 bases at V and 5 bases at J, with 20 bases in the middle. The germline V gene has CDR1 SGHKS and CDR2 YYEKEE (reference sequence). The CDR3 DNA reads TGTGCCAGCAGCTTGGCCTCCACTCGGCCTTGGGCGACTGAAGCTTTCTTT. It yields the protein CASSLASTRPWATEAFF. Drawing the rest from reference TRBV5-5 and TRBJ1-1, the complete variable domain is DAGVTQSPTHLIKTRGQQVTLRCSPISGHKSVSWYQQVLGQGPQFIFQYYEKEERGRGNFPDRFSARQFPNYSSELNVNALLLGDSALYLCASSLASTRPWATEAFFGQGTRLTVV.